This section outlines one T cell receptor (beta chain) sequence together with its context. What it binds is unknown. Generated by immunoSEQ multiplex PCR, the TCRdb table keeps only in-frame clones and is missing some. The sample contains about 78,000 clones, over 80% of which appear only once. These data originate in a study of T cell responses to AZD1222 COVID-19 vaccine. Whole-study context: Timing groups of about 4 and about 12 weeks for second doses were pooled.

CDR3 size: 15 residues. From germline, CDR1 is MNHEY and CDR2 SMNVEV (reference sequence). V lost 5 bases and J lost 5; bases outside the gene matches: 5. Findings and caveats of the study: A rise in Spike-specific TCR breadth and depth followed two AZD1222 doses.

The input for sequencing was peripheral blood, taken on day 0 of AZD1222 vaccination. This clonotype was sampled from an adult in good health. The chain employs TRBV27 and TRBJ1-4, with 10 bases matching TRBD1. The CDR3 DNA is TGTGCCAGCAGTACGGGACAGGGGAGGAATGAAAAACTGTTTTTT. It specifies CASSTGQGRNEKLFF.